Presented here are 18 T cell receptor beta chains from one specimen sequenced in a study of shared clonotypes between healthy human individuals (dated by TCRdb to 2020 to 2021). Receptors were amplified or captured by the immunoSEQ multiplex PCR assay. Held by TCRdb, this immuneACCESS table contains in-frame sequences only and omits some clones. Under half of the omission traces to an unresolved V gene where checked; the cause of the rest is unknown. In all, the sample holds millions of clones, and 85% to 95% of those were seen once. The ten largest clones represent 0.35% to 0.5% of the sample. The sample consisted of naive CD4+ T cells from PBMCs. The sample's cell subset or site label is to be understood as: CD45RA+ positively selected. Receptor source: a young man in good health. Some clones in this sample may be carry-over from other donors' samples.

The V call is TRBV27, the J call TRBJ2-3, with D possibly being TRBD1 or TRBD2 (5 bases each). In germline, CDR1 is MNHEY, CDR2 SMNVEV (reference sequence). The CDR3 is 15 residues long. Trimming removed 6 bases at V and 8 bases at J, with 21 bases between. CDR3 loop: CASRGPRAGKSTQYF. CDR3 nucleotide sequence: TGTGCCAGCAGGGGACCCAGAGCTGGGAAGAGTACGCAGTATTTT.

V gene TRBV20-1 combines with J gene TRBJ2-7; D is unresolved. V lost 5 bases to trimming and J lost 2 bases, with 7 bases between them. Germline V CDR1 and CDR2: DFQATT, SNEGSKA (reference sequence). The CDR3 has 11 residues. The CDR3 DNA reads TGCAGTGCTGCCCAAGCCTACGAGCAGTACTTC. It translates to CSAAQAYEQYF.

This chain joins TRBV5-6 and TRBJ1-3; D is possibly TRBD1 (6 bases). The V end lost 6 bases, the J end lost 0 bases, and 10 bases lay between the germline ends. The CDR3 totals 14 residues. Germline values: CDR1 SGHDT, CDR2 YYEEEE. CDR3 DNA sequence: TGTGCCAGCACCAAGGACAGCTCTGGAAACACCATATATTTT. Protein: CASTKDSSGNTIYF.

This clone was recorded only once. This rearrangement joins TRBV11-2 to TRBJ2-7; TRBD2 agrees at 8 bases. The CDR3 is 16 residues long. Germline trimming cut 1 base from V and 3 bases from J; bases unmatched to any gene: 8. The germline V gene has CDR1 SGHAT and CDR2 FQNNGV. CDR3 region: CASSLVRAGGHYEQYF. DNA of the CDR3: TGTGCCAGCAGCTTAGTTAGGGCGGGGGGACACTACGAGCAGTACTTC.

The chain uses TRBV5-1 and TRBJ1-1, with 7 nucleotides matching TRBD1. J gave up 5 bases and V 4 bases, and 5 bases lay outside the gene matches. The CDR3 contains 13 residues. Germline V gene data show CDR1 as SGHRS and CDR2 as YFSETQ. The CDR3 loop is CASSTEGATEAFF. CDR3 bases: TGCGCCAGCAGCACTGAGGGGGCTACTGAAGCTTTCTTT.

The rearrangement uses TRBV2 and TRBJ2-5; a possible D gene is TRBD1 (6 bases). Germline CDR1 SNHLY, CDR2 FYNNEI. V was pared by 4 bases and J by 4 bases, with 13 bases between. This CDR3 comprises 14 residues. The DNA of the CDR3 is TGTGCCAGCAGTGGGACAGCTCTGGGAGAGACCCAGTACTTC. It specifies CASSGTALGETQYF.

The chain links TRBV6-1 to TRBJ1-2; D is ambiguous. V lost 1 base and J lost 1, with 13 bases in between. The CDR3 covers 16 residues. Germline V gene data show CDR1 as MNHNS and CDR2 as SASEGT. CDR3 in DNA: TGTGCCAGCAGTGAAGAGAGGACGGGCTATAACTATGGCTACACCTTC. This sequence encodes CASSEERTGYNYGYTF.

On this clone itself: The same CDR3 arises from other DNA sequences in this sample as well. V and J are TRBV29-1 and TRBJ1-5; D is unresolved. V was trimmed by 4 bases and J by 3 bases, leaving 7 bases between them. Germline CDR1 SQVTM, CDR2 ANQGSEA. The CDR3 is 12 residues long. The CDR3 DNA reads TGCAGCGTTGGTCAGTTCAATCAGCCCCAGCATTTT. Translated, it gives CSVGQFNQPQHF.

The rearrangement links TRBV5-4 to TRBJ2-1, with D possibly called TRBD1 or TRBD2 (5 bases each). V lost 3 bases to trimming and J lost 9 bases, with 19 bases between them. CDR1 and CDR2 from the germline V gene are SGHNT and YYREEE (reference sequence). The CDR3 totals 15 residues. The CDR3 nucleotides are TGTGCCAGCAGCTCCCCTCGGGGCGATATGGCTGAGCAGTTCTTC. It specifies CASSSPRGDMAEQFF. Complete variable domain (other parts from reference TRBV5-4 and TRBJ2-1): ETGVTQSPTHLIKTRGQQVTLRCSSQSGHNTVSWYQQALGQGPQFIFQYYREEENGRGNFPPRFSGLQFPNYSSELNVNALELDDSALYLCASSSPRGDMAEQFFGPGTRLTVL.

Points on this clone: Its ends do not fully match the called genes, so a read error is possible. Other DNA sequences in the sample encode the same CDR3. The chain uses TRBV6-5 and TRBJ2-1; a weak D match, TRBD2 (5 bases). The CDR3 sequence is 13 residues long. Germline-derived CDR1 and CDR2 are MNHEY and SVGAGI. The CDR3 DNA is TGTGCCAGTAGTTATCGGGAAAGGTTTGAGCAGTTCTTC. Translation gives CASSYRERFEQFF.

Concerning this clone: Different DNA sequences within this sample yield the same CDR3. CDR3 amino acids: CASSLGVSGNTIYF. CDR3 nucleotides: TGTGCCAGCAGCTTAGGGGTTTCTGGAAACACCATATATTTT. The rearrangement uses TRBV7-3 and TRBJ1-3; D not certain. Germline lookup yields CDR1 SGHTA and CDR2 FQGTGA. V lost 2 bases and J lost 1, with 6 bases in between. This CDR3 has 14 amino acids.

This chain joins TRBV7-9 and TRBJ2-7; D remains unclear. V was cut by 2 bases and J by 5 bases, with 13 bases left in between. The CDR3 consists of 14 residues. Germline CDR1 and CDR2: SEHNR and FQNEAQ (reference sequence). The CDR3 loop is CASSLSLAFNEQYF. The CDR3 coding sequence is TGTGCCAGCAGCTTAAGTTTAGCTTTTAACGAGCAGTACTTC.

The DNA of the CDR3 is TGTGCCAGCACCCAAGGCACGGGCATTAACACCATATATTTT. Residues: CASTQGTGINTIYF. The rearrangement uses TRBV5-5 and TRBJ1-3; D gene unclear. Germline CDR1 SGHKS, CDR2 YYEKEE (reference sequence). The CDR3 loop spans 14 amino acids. V gave up 6 bases and J gave up 7 bases, with 17 bases separating them.

The rearrangement joins TRBV2 to TRBJ2-7; D is undetermined. Germline values: CDR1 SNHLY, CDR2 FYNNEI. This CDR3 has 12 residues. V lost 4 bases and J 7 bases, leaving 11 bases between the germline ends. CDR3 sequence reads: CASSGAATEQYF. DNA for the CDR3: TGTGCCAGCAGTGGGGCCGCCACGGAGCAGTACTTC.

V and J are TRBV18 and TRBJ2-5, with 10 bases that match TRBD1. The J segment lost 4 bases and the V segment lost 5 bases, leaving 4 bases of the junction unmatched. The CDR3 is made up of 14 amino acids. Germline V gene sequence: CDR1 KGHSH, CDR2 LQKENI. In nucleotides, the CDR3 is TGTGCCAGCTCAAACCGGGACAGGGGAGAGACCCAGTACTTC. Protein: CASSNRDRGETQYF.

The chain carries TRBV4-3 and TRBJ1-4; D is ambiguous. The ends were cut back, 1 base at V and 0 bases at J, with 12 bases in the middle. The CDR3 contains 17 residues. CDR1 and CDR2 from the germline V gene are LGHNA and YSLEER. As DNA, the CDR3 is TGCGCCAGCAGCCAAGGAAGTTCGGCGGCAACTAATGAAAAACTGTTTTTT. It encodes CASSQGSSAATNEKLFF.

The CDR3 loop is CASTPQAGGYEQFF. CDR3 in DNA: TGTGCCAGTACCCCCCAAGCGGGAGGCTATGAGCAGTTCTTC. The rearrangement links TRBV19 to TRBJ2-1, with 9 bases that match TRBD2. CDR1 is LNHDA and CDR2 is SQIVND in the germline V gene (reference sequence). V lost 7 bases and J lost 8; bases outside the gene matches: 9. CDR3 size: 14 residues.

The rearrangement links TRBV29-1 to TRBJ2-2; the D gene is possibly TRBD1 (6 bases). Germline V lookup: CDR1 SQVTM, CDR2 ANQGSEA. With 4 bases removed from V and 3 bases from J, the gap between germline ends came to 15 bases. CDR3 length: 15 residues. CDR3 nucleotides: TGCAGCGTTGCCTCAGGGGCCGCCGACACCGGGGAGCTGTTTTTT. Translation gives CSVASGAADTGELFF.